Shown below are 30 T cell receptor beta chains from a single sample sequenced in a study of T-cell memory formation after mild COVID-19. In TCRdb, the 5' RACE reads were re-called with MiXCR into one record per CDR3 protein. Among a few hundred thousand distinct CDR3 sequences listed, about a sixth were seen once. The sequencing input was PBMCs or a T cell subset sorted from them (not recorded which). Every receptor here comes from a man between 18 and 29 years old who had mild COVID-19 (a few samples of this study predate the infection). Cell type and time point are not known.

The CDR3 DNA reads as TGTGCCAGCAGCCCTCGCCCCGGTTTTGCGGGGGGGACAGATACGCAGTATTTT. Its translation: CASSPRPGFAGGTDTQYF. The chain couples TRBV7-2 to TRBJ2-3; 9 positions match TRBD2. Germline CDR1 SGHTA, CDR2 FQGNSA. The CDR3 length is 18 residues. With V trimmed by 5 bases and J by 3 bases, 15 bases remained unmatched.

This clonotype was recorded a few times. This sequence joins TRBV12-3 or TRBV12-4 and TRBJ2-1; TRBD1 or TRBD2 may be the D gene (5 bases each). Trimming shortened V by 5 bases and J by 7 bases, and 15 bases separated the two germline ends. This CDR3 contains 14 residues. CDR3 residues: CASSLRPGQNEQFF. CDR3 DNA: TGTGCCAGCAGTCTACGTCCGGGGCAGAATGAGCAGTTCTTC.

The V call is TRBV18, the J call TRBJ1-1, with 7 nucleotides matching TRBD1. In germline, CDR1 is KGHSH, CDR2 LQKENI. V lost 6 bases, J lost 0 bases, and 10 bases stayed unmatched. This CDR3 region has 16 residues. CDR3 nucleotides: TGTGCCAGCTCCCGGGGACAGTTGGAGTTGAACACTGAAGCTTTCTTT. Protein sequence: CASSRGQLELNTEAFF.

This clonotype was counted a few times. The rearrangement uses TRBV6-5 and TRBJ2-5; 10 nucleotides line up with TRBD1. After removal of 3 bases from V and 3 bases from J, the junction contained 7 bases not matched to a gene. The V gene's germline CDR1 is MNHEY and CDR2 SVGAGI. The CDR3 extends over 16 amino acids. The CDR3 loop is CASSYRRDRGKETQYF. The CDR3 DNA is TGTGCCAGCAGTTATCGCCGGGACAGGGGAAAAGAGACCCAGTACTTC.

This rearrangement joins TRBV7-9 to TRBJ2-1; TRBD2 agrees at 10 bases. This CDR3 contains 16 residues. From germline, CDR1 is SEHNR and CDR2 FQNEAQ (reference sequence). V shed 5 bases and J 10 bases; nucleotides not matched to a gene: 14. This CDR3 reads CASSKPTSGPPWEQFF. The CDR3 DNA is TGTGCCAGCAGCAAGCCGACTAGCGGGCCCCCGTGGGAGCAGTTCTTC.

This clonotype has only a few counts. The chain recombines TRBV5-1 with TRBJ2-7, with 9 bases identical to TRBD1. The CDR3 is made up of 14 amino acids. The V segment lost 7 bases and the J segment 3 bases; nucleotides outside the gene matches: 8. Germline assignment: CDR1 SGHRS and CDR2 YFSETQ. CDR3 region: CASGAGTGLYEQYF. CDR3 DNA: TGCGCCAGCGGGGCCGGGACAGGGCTCTACGAGCAGTACTTC.

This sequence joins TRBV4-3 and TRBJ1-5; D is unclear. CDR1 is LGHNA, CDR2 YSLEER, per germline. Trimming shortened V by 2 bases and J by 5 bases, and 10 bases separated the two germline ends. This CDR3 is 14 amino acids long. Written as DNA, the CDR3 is TGCGCCAGCAGCCAATGGCCAGAACATCAGCCCCAGCATTTT. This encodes CASSQWPEHQPQHF.

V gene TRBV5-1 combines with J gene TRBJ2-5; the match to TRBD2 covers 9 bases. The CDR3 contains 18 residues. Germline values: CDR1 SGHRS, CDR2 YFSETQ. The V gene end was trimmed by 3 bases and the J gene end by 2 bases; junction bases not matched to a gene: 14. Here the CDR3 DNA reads TGCGCCAGCAGCTCCCTGGCGCTAGCGGGGACCTATCAAGAGACCCAGTACTTC. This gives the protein CASSSLALAGTYQETQYF.

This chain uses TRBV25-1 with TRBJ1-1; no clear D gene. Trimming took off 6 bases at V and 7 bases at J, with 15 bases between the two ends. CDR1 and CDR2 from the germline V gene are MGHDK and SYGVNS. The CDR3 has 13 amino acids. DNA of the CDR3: TGTGCCAGCAGCCAAGGGCCGGGAAGTGAAGCTTTCTTT. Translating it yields CASSQGPGSEAFF.

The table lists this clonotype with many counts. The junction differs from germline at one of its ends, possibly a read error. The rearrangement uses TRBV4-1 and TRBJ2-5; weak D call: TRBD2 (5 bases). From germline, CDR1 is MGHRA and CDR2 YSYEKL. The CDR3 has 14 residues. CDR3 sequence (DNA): TGCGCCAGCAGCCAAGATCGGGAAGAGAGAGGTTTTTTCTTC. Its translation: CASSQDREERGFFF.

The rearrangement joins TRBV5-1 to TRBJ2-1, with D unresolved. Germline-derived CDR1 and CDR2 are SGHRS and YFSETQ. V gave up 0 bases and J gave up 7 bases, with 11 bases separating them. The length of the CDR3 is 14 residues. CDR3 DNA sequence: TGCGCCAGCAGCTTGGTTGCGGTTGAGAATGAGCAGTTCTTC. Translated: CASSLVAVENEQFF.

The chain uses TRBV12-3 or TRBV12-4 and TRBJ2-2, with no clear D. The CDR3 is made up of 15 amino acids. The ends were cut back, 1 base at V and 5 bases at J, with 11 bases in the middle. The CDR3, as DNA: TGTGCCAGCAGTTTAGGGCGGCTTGGAACCGGGGAGCTGTTTTTT. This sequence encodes CASSLGRLGTGELFF.

This CDR3 is CASSRTGEGGNQPQHF. In nucleotides, the CDR3 is TGTGCCAGCAGCCGTACAGGGGAGGGTGGCAATCAGCCCCAGCATTTT. This chain links TRBV7-2 with TRBJ1-5; 7 nucleotides agree with TRBD1. The CDR3 length is 16 residues. Trimming cost V 5 bases and J 2 bases; bases outside gene matches: 9. From germline, CDR1 is SGHTA and CDR2 FQGNSA.

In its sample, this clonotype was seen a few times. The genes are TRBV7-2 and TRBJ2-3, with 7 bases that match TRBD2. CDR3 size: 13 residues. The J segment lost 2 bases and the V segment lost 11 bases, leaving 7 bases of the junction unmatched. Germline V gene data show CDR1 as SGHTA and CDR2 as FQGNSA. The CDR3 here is CAFSRELTDTQYF. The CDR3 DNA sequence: TGTGCCTTCTCGCGGGAGCTCACAGATACGCAGTATTTT. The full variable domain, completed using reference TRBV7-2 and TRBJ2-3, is GAGVSQSPSNKVTEKGKDVELRCDPISGHTALYWYRQSLGQGLEFLIYFQGNSAPDKSGLPSDRFSAERTGGSVSTLTIQRTQQEDSAVYLCAFSRELTDTQYFGPGTRLTVL.

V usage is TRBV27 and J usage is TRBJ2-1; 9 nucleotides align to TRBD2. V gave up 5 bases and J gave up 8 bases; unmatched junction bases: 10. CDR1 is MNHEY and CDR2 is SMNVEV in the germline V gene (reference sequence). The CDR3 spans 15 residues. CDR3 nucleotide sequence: TGTGCCAGCAGTCACATTCCGGGGACTAGCTATGAGCAGTTCTTC. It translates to CASSHIPGTSYEQFF.

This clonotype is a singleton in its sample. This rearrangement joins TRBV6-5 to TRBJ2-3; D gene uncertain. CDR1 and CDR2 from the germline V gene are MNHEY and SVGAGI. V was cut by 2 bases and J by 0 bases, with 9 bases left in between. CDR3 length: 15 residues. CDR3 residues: CASSYLFSSTDTQYF. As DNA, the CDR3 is TGTGCCAGCAGTTACCTTTTTTCTAGCACAGATACGCAGTATTTT.

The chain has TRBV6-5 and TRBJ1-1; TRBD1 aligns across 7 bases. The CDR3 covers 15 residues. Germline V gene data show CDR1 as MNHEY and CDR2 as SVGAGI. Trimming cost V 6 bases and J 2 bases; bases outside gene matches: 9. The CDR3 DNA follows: TGTGCCAGCAGCGAACAGGGGAGGGGTAACACTGAAGCTTTCTTT. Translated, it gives CASSEQGRGNTEAFF.

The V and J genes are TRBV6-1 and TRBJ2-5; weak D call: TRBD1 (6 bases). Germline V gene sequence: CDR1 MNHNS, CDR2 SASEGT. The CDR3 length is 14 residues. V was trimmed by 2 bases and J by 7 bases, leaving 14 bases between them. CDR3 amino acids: CASSELATGRTQYF. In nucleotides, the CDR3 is TGTGCCAGCAGTGAACTCGCCACAGGGCGGACCCAGTACTTC.

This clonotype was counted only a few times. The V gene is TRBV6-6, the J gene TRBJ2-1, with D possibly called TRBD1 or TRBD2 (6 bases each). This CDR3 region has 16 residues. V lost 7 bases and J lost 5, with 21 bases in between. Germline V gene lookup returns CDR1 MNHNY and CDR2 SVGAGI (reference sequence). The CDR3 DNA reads TGTGCCAGCACCTTAGCCGGGGGCCTGGGGCACAATGAGCAGTTCTTC. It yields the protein CASTLAGGLGHNEQFF.

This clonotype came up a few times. The CDR3 protein is CASGPGSNEQFF. As DNA, the CDR3 is TGTGCCAGCGGGCCAGGTAGCAATGAGCAGTTCTTC. The rearrangement joins TRBV12-3 or TRBV12-4 to TRBJ2-1; D is ambiguous. Trimming took off 8 bases at V and 6 bases at J, with 11 bases between the two ends. The CDR3 spans 12 residues.

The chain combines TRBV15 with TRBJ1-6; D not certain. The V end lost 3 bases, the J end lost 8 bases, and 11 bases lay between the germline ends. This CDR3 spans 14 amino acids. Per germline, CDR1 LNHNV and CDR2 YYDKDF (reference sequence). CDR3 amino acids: CATSSTGIDSPLHF. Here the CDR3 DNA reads TGTGCCACCAGCAGTACCGGGATCGATTCACCCCTCCACTTT. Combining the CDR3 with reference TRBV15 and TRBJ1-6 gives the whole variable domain DAMVIQNPRYQVTQFGKPVTLSCSQTLNHNVMYWYQQKSSQAPKLLFHYYDKDFNNEADTPDNFQSRRPNTSFCFLDIRSPGLGDTAMYLCATSSTGIDSPLHFGNGTRLTVT.

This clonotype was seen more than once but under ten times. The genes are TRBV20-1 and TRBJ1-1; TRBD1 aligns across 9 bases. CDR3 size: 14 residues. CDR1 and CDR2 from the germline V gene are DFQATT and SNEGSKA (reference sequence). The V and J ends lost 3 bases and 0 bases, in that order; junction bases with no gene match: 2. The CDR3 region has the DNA TGCAGTGCTAGGACAGGGGGACTGAACACTGAAGCTTTCTTT. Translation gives CSARTGGLNTEAFF.

The CDR3: CASSQVWGGIQYF. In DNA, the CDR3 is TGCGCCAGCAGCCAAGTGTGGGGAGGCATTCAGTACTTC. The chain is built from TRBV4-1 and TRBJ2-4; D may be TRBD2 (6 bases). This CDR3 is built from 13 residues. The germline CDR1 and CDR2 sequences are MGHRA and YSYEKL. The V end was cut by 1 base, the J end by 9 bases, with 10 bases between.

CDR3 nucleotide sequence: TGTGCCAGCAGTGCTCTTGCCCCTCAACGATCCTATGGCTACACCTTC. Residues: CASSALAPQRSYGYTF. The chain joins TRBV6-6 to TRBJ1-2; no reliable D call. V was cut by 5 bases and J by 4 bases, with 20 bases left in between. This CDR3 is built from 16 residues. The V gene's germline CDR1 is MNHNY and CDR2 SVGAGI (reference sequence).

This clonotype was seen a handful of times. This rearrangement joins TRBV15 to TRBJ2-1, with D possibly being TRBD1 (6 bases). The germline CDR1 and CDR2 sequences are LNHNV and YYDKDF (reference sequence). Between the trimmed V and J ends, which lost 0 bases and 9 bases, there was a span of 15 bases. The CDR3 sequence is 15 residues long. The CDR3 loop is CATSRDRYSGVEQFF. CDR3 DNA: TGTGCCACCAGCAGAGATCGGTACTCAGGGGTTGAGCAGTTCTTC. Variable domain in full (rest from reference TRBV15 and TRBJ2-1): DAMVIQNPRYQVTQFGKPVTLSCSQTLNHNVMYWYQQKSSQAPKLLFHYYDKDFNNEADTPDNFQSRRPNTSFCFLDIRSPGLGDTAMYLCATSRDRYSGVEQFFGPGTRLTVL.

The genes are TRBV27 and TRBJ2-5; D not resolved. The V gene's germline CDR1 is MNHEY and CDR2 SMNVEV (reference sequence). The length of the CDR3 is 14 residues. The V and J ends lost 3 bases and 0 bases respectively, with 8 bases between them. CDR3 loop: CASSFGRYQETQYF. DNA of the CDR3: TGTGCCAGCAGTTTCGGCAGGTACCAAGAGACCCAGTACTTC.

CDR3 DNA: TGTGCCAGCAGCGTAGATATGGACGGGGGGATCACCGGGGAGCTGTTTTTT. Translation gives CASSVDMDGGITGELFF. The chain carries TRBV9 and TRBJ2-2; 7 positions agree with TRBD2. This CDR3 region has 17 residues. Trimming cost V 0 bases and J 4 bases; bases outside gene matches: 9. The germline CDR1 and CDR2 sequences are SGDLS and YYNGEE. The variable domain in full, with the rest retrieved from reference TRBV9 and TRBJ2-2, is DSGVTQTPKHLITATGQRVTLRCSPRSGDLSVYWYQQSLDQGLQFLIQYYNGEERAKGNILERFSAQQFPDLHSELNLSSLELGDSALYFCASSVDMDGGITGELFFGEGSRLTVL.

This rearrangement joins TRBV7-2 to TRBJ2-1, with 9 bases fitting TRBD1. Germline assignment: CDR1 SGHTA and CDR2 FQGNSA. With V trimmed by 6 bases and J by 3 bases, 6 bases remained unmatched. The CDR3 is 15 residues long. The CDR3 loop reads CASRTTGQGYNEQFF. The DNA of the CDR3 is TGTGCCAGCAGAACAACGGGACAGGGCTACAATGAGCAGTTCTTC.

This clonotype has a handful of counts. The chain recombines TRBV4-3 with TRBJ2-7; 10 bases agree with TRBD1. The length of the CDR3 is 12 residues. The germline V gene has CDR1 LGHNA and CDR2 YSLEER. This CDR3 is CASSQDVGTGDV. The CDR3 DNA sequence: TGCGCCAGCAGCCAAGACGTAGGGACAGGGGACGTC.

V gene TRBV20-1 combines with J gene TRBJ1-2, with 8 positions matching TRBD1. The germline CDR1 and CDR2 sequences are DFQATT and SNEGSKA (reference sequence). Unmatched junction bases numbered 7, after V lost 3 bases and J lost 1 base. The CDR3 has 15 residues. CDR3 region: CSARDNRGSNYGYTF. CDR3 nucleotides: TGCAGTGCTAGGGACAACAGGGGGAGTAACTATGGCTACACCTTC.